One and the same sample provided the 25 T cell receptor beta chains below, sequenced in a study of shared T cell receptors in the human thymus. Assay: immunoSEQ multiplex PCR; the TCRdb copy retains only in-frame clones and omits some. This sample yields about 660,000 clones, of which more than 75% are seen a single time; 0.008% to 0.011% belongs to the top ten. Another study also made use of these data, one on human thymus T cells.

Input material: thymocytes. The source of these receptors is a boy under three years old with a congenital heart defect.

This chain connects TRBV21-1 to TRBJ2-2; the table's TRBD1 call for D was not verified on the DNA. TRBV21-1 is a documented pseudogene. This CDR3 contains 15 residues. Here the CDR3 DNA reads TGTGCCAGCAACCGGGCAAGGGGGCTACACGGGGAGCTGTTTTTT. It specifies CASNRARGLHGELFF.

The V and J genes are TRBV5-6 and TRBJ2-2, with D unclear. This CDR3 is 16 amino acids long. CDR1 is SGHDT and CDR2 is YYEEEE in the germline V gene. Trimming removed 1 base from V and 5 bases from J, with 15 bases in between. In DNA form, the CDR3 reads TGTGCCAGCAGCTTGCTGACCGACCCTAGGACCGGGGAGCTGTTTTTT. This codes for CASSLLTDPRTGELFF.

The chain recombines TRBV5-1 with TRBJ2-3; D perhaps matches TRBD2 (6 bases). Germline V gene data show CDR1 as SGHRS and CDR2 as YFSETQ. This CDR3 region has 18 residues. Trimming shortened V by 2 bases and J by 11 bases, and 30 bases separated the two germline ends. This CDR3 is CASSFGPLPLALFLWQYF. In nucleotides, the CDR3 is TGCGCCAGCAGCTTCGGGCCTTTGCCACTAGCTTTGTTCTTATGGCAGTATTTT.

CDR3 protein: CASSIAGVGTDTQYF. Written as DNA, the CDR3 is TGTGCCAGTAGTATCGCGGGAGTTGGGACAGATACGCAGTATTTT. The rearrangement links TRBV19 to TRBJ2-3; 7 nucleotides match TRBD2. The ends lost 3 bases at V and 3 bases at J; junction bases unmatched: 6. The CDR3 is 15 residues long. Germline V gene data show CDR1 as LNHDA and CDR2 as SQIVND (reference sequence).

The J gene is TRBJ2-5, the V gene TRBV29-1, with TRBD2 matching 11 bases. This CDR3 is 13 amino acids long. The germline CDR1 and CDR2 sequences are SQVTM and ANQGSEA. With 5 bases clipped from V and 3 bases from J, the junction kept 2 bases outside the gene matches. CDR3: CSVLAGGKETQYF. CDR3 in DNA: TGCAGCGTTCTAGCGGGAGGCAAAGAGACCCAGTACTTC.

The CDR3 nucleotides read TGTGCCAGCAGCTTATGGGGTGGGGAGAGCTCCTACGAGCAGTACTTC. Translated, it gives CASSLWGGESSYEQYF. V is TRBV7-2 and J is TRBJ2-7; D might be TRBD2 (5 bases). Trimming took off 2 bases at V and 0 bases at J, with 14 bases between the two ends. CDR3 length equals 16 residues. Germline CDR1 SGHTA, CDR2 FQGNSA.

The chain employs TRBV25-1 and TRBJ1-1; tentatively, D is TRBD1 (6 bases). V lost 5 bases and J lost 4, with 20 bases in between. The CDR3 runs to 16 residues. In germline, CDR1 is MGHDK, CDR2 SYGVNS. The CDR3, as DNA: TGTGCCAGCAGTCCCCTCTCCGGGGGGGCAACCACTGAAGCTTTCTTT. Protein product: CASSPLSGGATTEAFF.

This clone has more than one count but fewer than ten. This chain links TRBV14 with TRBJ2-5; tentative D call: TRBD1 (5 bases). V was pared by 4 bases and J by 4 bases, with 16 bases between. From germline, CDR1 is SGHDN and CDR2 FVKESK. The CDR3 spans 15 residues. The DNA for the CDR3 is TGTGCCAGCAGCCCCAGGGCGGAGAAAAGAGAGACCCAGTACTTC. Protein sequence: CASSPRAEKRETQYF.

CDR3 in amino acids: CASSLVGRGPNYGYTF. Here the CDR3 DNA reads TGTGCCAGCAGCTTAGTCGGCAGGGGGCCTAACTATGGCTACACCTTC. J is TRBJ1-2 and V is TRBV7-2, with 8 bases lining up with TRBD1. CDR1 is SGHTA, CDR2 FQGNSA, per germline. The CDR3 spans 16 residues. The trim removed 1 base at V and 0 bases at J, leaving 4 bases unmatched.

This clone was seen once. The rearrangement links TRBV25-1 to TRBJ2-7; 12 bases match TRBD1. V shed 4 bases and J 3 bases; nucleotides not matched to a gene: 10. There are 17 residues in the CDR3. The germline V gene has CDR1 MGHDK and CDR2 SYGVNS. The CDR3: CASSGGDRGQGYYEQYF. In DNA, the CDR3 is TGTGCCAGCAGTGGCGGGGACAGGGGGCAGGGGTACTACGAGCAGTACTTC.

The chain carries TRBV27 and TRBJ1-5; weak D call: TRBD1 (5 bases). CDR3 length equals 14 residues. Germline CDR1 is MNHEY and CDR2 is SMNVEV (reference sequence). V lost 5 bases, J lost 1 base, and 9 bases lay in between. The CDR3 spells CASSGRGSNQPQHF. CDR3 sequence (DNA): TGTGCCAGCAGTGGAAGGGGAAGCAATCAGCCCCAGCATTTT.

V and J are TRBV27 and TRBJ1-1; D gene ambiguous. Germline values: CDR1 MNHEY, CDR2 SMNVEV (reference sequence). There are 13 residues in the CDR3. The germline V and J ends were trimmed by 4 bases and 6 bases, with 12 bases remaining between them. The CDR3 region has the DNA TGTGCCAGCAGTTCCCCCCAACGGGCTGAAGCTTTCTTT. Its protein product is CASSSPQRAEAFF.

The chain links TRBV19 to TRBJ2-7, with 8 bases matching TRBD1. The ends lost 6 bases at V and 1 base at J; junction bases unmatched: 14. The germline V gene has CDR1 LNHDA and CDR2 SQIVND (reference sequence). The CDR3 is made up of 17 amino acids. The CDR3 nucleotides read TGTGCCAGTAGGGGCCAGACACGGGACAGGCAATCCTACGAGCAGTACTTC. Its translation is CASRGQTRDRQSYEQYF.

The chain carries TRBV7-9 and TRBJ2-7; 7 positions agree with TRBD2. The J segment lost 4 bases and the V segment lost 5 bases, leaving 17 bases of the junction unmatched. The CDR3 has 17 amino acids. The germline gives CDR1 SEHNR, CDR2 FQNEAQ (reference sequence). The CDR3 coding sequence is TGTGCCAGCAGCCCCGGGGGTAGCGCTAGCGGAGAATACGAGCAGTACTTC. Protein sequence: CASSPGGSASGEYEQYF.

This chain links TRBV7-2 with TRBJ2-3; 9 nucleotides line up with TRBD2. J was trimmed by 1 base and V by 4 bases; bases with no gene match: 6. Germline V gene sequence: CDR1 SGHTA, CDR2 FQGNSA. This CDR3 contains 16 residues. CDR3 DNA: TGTGCCAGCAGCTCCGGCCGGACTAGCGGCACAGATACGCAGTATTTT. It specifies CASSSGRTSGTDTQYF.

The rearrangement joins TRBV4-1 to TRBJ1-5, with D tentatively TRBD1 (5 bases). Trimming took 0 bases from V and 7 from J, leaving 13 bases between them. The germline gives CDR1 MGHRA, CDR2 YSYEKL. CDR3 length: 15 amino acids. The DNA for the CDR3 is TGCGCCAGCAGCCAAGATTTGCAGGGATGCCAGCCCCAGCATTTT. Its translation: CASSQDLQGCQPQHF.

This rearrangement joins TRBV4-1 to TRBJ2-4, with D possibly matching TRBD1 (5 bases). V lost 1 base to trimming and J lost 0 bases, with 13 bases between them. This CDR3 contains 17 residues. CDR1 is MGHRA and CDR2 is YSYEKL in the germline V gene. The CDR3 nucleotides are TGCGCCAGCAGCCAAGGAACAGGTGAACTAGCCAAAAACATTCAGTACTTC. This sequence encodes CASSQGTGELAKNIQYF.

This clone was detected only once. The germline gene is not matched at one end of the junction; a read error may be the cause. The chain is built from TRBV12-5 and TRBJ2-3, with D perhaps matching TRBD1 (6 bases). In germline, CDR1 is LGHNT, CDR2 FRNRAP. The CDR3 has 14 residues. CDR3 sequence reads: CASGHQGPTGTQYF. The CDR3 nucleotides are TGTGCTAGTGGTCACCAGGGGCCTACAGGTACGCAGTATTTT.

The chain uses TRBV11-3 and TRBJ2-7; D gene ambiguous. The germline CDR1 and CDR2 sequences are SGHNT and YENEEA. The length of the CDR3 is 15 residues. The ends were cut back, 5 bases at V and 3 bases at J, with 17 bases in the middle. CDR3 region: CASSPRVFPLYEQYF. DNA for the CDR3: TGTGCCAGCAGCCCACGAGTTTTTCCCCTCTACGAGCAGTACTTC.

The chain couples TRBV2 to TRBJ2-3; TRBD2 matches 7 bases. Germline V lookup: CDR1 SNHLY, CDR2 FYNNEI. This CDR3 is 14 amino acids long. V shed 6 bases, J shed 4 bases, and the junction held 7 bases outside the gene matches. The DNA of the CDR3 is TGTGCCAGCAGGGGGGGGAGGGGTGCAGATACGCAGTATTTT. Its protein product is CASRGGRGADTQYF.

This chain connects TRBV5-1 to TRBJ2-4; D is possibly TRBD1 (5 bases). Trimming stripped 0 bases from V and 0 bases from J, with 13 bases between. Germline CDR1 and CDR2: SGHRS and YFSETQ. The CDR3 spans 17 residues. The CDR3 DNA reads TGCGCCAGCAGCTTGGGGCGTGGGGCATTAGCCAAAAACATTCAGTACTTC. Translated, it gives CASSLGRGALAKNIQYF.

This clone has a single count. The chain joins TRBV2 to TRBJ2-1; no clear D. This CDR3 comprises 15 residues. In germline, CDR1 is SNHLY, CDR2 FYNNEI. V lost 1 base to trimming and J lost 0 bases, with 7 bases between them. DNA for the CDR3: TGTGCCAGCAGTGAAGAGCAGGACTCCTACAATGAGCAGTTCTTC. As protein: CASSEEQDSYNEQFF.

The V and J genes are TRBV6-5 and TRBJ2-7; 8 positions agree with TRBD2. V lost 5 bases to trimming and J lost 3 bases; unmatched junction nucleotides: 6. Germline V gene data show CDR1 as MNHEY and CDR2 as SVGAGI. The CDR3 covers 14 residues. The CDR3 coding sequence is TGTGCCAGCAGTCAGATAGCGGGAAGCTACGAGCAGTACTTC. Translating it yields CASSQIAGSYEQYF.

CDR3 nucleotides: TGTGCCAGCAGTTTCTCCCGGGTCCCCTACGAGCAGTACTTC. Its protein is CASSFSRVPYEQYF. This chain joins TRBV6-5 and TRBJ2-7; D remains unclear. There are 14 residues in the CDR3. Germline V gene data show CDR1 as MNHEY and CDR2 as SVGAGI. The V end lost 4 bases, the J end lost 2 bases, and 12 bases lay between the germline ends.

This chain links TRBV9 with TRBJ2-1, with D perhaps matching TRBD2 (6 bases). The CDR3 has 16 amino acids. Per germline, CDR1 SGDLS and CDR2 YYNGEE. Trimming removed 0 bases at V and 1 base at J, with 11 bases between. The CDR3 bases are TGTGCCAGCAGCGTAGAAACGGGAGAGTCCTACAATGAGCAGTTCTTC. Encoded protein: CASSVETGESYNEQFF.